The 32 T cell receptor beta chains below come from one sample, sequenced in a study of blood T cell repertoires in COVID-19. The table came from immunoSEQ multiplex PCR; TCRdb's copy has only in-frame clones and leaves some out. The table shows over 300,000 clones, with more than 70% occurring only once. The sequencing input was peripheral blood. The receptors derive from a woman in her fifties or sixties with acute or convalescent COVID-19.

The rearrangement uses TRBV7-3 and TRBJ1-1; 7 nucleotides agree with TRBD1. Germline trimming cut 5 bases from V and 0 bases from J; bases unmatched to any gene: 3. This CDR3 is built from 14 residues. Germline CDR1 SGHTA, CDR2 FQGTGA. Here the CDR3 DNA reads TGTGCCAGCAGCATGGGACAGCTGAACACTGAAGCTTTCTTT. Translation gives CASSMGQLNTEAFF.

The chain is built from TRBV9 and TRBJ2-7; 9 bases fit TRBD1. After removal of 4 bases from V and 2 bases from J, the junction contained 10 bases not matched to a gene. The germline V gene encodes CDR1 SGDLS and CDR2 YYNGEE. This CDR3 has 16 residues. The CDR3 loop reads CASSLGPTGGTYEQYF. The CDR3 DNA is TGTGCCAGCAGCTTAGGGCCGACAGGGGGAACCTACGAGCAGTACTTC.

The chain is built from TRBV23-1 and TRBJ1-5; the D is unclear. TRBV23-1 carries the ORF label, with uncertain function. V lost 10 bases, J lost 5 bases, and 27 bases lay in between. CDR3 size: 17 residues. CDR3 sequence reads: CAKHTLPGVGEDQPQHF. The CDR3, as DNA: TGCGCCAAACACACCCTTCCCGGGGTGGGAGAGGATCAGCCCCAGCATTTT.

V is TRBV3-1 (or the pseudogene TRBV3-2) and J is TRBJ1-2; D uncertain. There are 17 residues in the CDR3. The germline V gene encodes CDR1 LGHDT and CDR2 YNNKEL (reference sequence). V lost 1 base and J 4 bases, leaving 19 bases between the germline ends. The CDR3 sequence is CASSQVFAGLPLYGYTF. DNA of the CDR3: TGTGCCAGCAGCCAAGTCTTCGCGGGCCTCCCCCTCTATGGCTACACCTTC.

The chain has TRBV1 and TRBJ1-2; TRBD1 is the table's D call, not checked against the DNA. TRBV1 is listed as a pseudogene. The CDR3 is made up of 16 amino acids. The DNA for the CDR3 is TGCACCAGCAGCCAAGATGTGCGCCTCAGGTCGTGGGGCTACACCTTC. It is translated as CTSSQDVRLRSWGYTF.

This sequence joins TRBV6-4 and TRBJ2-2, with D hard to call. The CDR3 runs 13 residues. V shed 4 bases and J shed 0 bases, with 3 bases lying between them. CDR1 MRHNA and CDR2 SNTAGT come from the germline V gene. The DNA of the CDR3 is TGTGCCAGCAGTGGGCCGAACACCGGGGAGCTGTTTTTT. It codes for CASSGPNTGELFF.

The chain links TRBV27 to TRBJ2-5; D unclear. V gave up 5 bases and J gave up 0 bases, with 7 bases separating them. Germline CDR1 is MNHEY and CDR2 is SMNVEV (reference sequence). The CDR3 contains 13 residues. CDR3 sequence: CASSPRYQETQYF. In DNA, the CDR3 is TGTGCCAGCAGTCCACGGTACCAAGAGACCCAGTACTTC.

V is TRBV5-1 and J is TRBJ2-5, with 8 bases aligning to TRBD1. Germline trimming cut 3 bases from V and 5 bases from J; bases unmatched to any gene: 27. The CDR3 length is 21 residues. CDR1 is SGHRS and CDR2 is YFSETQ in the germline V gene. The CDR3 reads CASSSTQGAWREPLQGETQYF. The CDR3 DNA follows: TGCGCCAGCAGCTCAACCCAGGGGGCATGGCGGGAACCCCTTCAGGGGGAGACCCAGTACTTC.

The chain is built from TRBV18 and TRBJ1-5; TRBD1 might be the D (6 bases). CDR3 length: 15 residues. The germline V gene encodes CDR1 KGHSH and CDR2 LQKENI. Trimming removed 2 bases at V and 4 bases at J, with 12 bases between. CDR3 nucleotides: TGTGCCAGCTCACCAAGGACAGAGAGAAATCAGCCCCAGCATTTT. The encoded protein is CASSPRTERNQPQHF. The full variable domain, rest sourced from reference TRBV18 and TRBJ1-5, is NAGVMQNPRHLVRRRGQEARLRCSPMKGHSHVYWYRQLPEEGLKFMVYLQKENIIDESGMPKERFSAEFPKEGPSILRIQQVVRGDSAAYFCASSPRTERNQPQHFGDGTRLSIL.

Turning to this clone: This specimen includes other DNA sequences encoding the same CDR3. The chain links TRBV2 to TRBJ2-1; 11 nucleotides line up with TRBD2. From germline, CDR1 is SNHLY and CDR2 FYNNEI. CDR3 length: 14 residues. After removal of 4 bases from V and 8 bases from J, the junction contained 4 bases not matched to a gene. CDR3 nucleotide sequence: TGTGCCAGCAGTGTACTAGCGGGAGAGGATGAGCAGTTCTTC. This translates into CASSVLAGEDEQFF. The whole variable domain, filled in from reference TRBV2 and TRBJ2-1, reads EPEVTQTPSHQVTQMGQEVILRCVPISNHLYFYWYRQILGQKVEFLVSFYNNEISEKSEIFDDQFSVERPDGSNFTLKIRSTKLEDSAMYFCASSVLAGEDEQFFGPGTRLTVL.

This chain links TRBV9 with TRBJ2-1; D not certain. The ends were cut back, 1 base at V and 0 bases at J, with 11 bases in the middle. Per germline, CDR1 SGDLS and CDR2 YYNGEE. The CDR3 consists of 16 residues. This CDR3 reads CASSVSGYSSYNEQFF. The CDR3 bases are TGTGCCAGCAGCGTATCCGGGTATAGCTCCTACAATGAGCAGTTCTTC.

This clone has more than one count but fewer than ten. The CDR3 DNA is TGTGCCAGCAGCCGGGGGACAGGGGGCGGTATCTACGAGCAGTACTTC. Its protein product is CASSRGTGGGIYEQYF. The chain combines TRBV5-4 with TRBJ2-7, with 12 bases matching TRBD1. V shed 4 bases and J 3 bases; nucleotides not matched to a gene: 8. This CDR3 region has 16 residues. Germline-derived CDR1 and CDR2 are SGHNT and YYREEE (reference sequence). Full variable domain (missing parts from reference TRBV5-4 and TRBJ2-7): ETGVTQSPTHLIKTRGQQVTLRCSSQSGHNTVSWYQQALGQGPQFIFQYYREEENGRGNFPPRFSGLQFPNYSSELNVNALELDDSALYLCASSRGTGGGIYEQYFGPGTRLTVT.

This chain links TRBV27 with TRBJ2-1, with D possibly TRBD1 on 5 matching bases. The V and J ends lost 0 bases and 5 bases respectively, with 14 bases between them. The CDR3 extends over 16 amino acids. Germline V lookup: CDR1 MNHEY, CDR2 SMNVEV (reference sequence). The CDR3 sequence: CASSLSYSRGNNEQFF. CDR3 sequence (DNA): TGTGCCAGCAGTTTATCGTACAGTAGGGGAAACAATGAGCAGTTCTTC.

The CDR3 loop is CASTMTSGSYEQYF. Here the CDR3 DNA reads TGCGCCAGCACTATGACTAGCGGGAGCTACGAGCAGTACTTC. The chain is built from TRBV5-1 and TRBJ2-7, with 12 bases aligning to TRBD2. Germline V CDR1 and CDR2: SGHRS, YFSETQ. This CDR3 has 14 amino acids. After removal of 6 bases from V and 3 bases from J, the junction contained 4 bases not matched to a gene.

This chain connects TRBV6-2 or TRBV6-3 to TRBJ1-3, with 7 bases fitting TRBD1. The V gene end was trimmed by 2 bases and the J gene end by 3 bases; junction bases not matched to a gene: 4. CDR3 length equals 15 residues. Germline V lookup: CDR1 MNHEY, CDR2 SVGEGT. This CDR3 reads CASSYPDRDGNTIYF. CDR3 DNA: TGTGCCAGCAGTTACCCCGACAGGGATGGAAACACCATATATTTT.

The V and J genes are TRBV21-1 and TRBJ1-6. TRBV21-1 is tagged as a pseudogene. The CDR3 is made up of 14 amino acids. CDR3 residues: CASSNLDRSSPLHF. The DNA of the CDR3 is TGTGCCAGCAGCAACCTGGATCGGAGTTCACCCCTCCACTTT.

The V and J genes are TRBV10-3 and TRBJ2-3; 16 bases align to TRBD2. From germline, CDR1 is ENHRY and CDR2 SYGVKD. J was trimmed by 2 bases and V by 2 bases; bases with no gene match: 13. The CDR3 is 21 residues long. CDR3 sequence reads: CAISEQGQGGTSGRATDTQYF. The DNA for the CDR3 is TGTGCCATCAGTGAGCAGGGACAGGGAGGGACTAGCGGGAGGGCCACAGATACGCAGTATTTT.

V and J are TRBV6-5 and TRBJ1-4, with D possibly TRBD1 on 6 matching bases. Trimming took off 6 bases at V and 6 bases at J, with 17 bases between the two ends. The CDR3 contains 15 residues. Germline lookup yields CDR1 MNHEY and CDR2 SVGAGI. CDR3 in amino acids: CASRQLSAGDEKLFF. The CDR3 region has the DNA TGTGCCAGCAGACAACTTTCTGCAGGGGATGAAAAACTGTTTTTT.

The rearrangement uses TRBV5-1 and TRBJ2-1; D is perhaps TRBD1 (5 bases). The CDR3 loop spans 14 amino acids. V dropped 0 bases and J dropped 16 bases, with 20 bases sitting between them. CDR1 is SGHRS and CDR2 is YFSETQ in the germline V gene. The CDR3 here is CASSLGFGRQGLFF. The CDR3, as DNA: TGCGCCAGCAGCTTGGGGTTCGGAAGGCAGGGCCTTTTCTTC.

V usage is TRBV19 and J usage is TRBJ2-4; D not certain. Trimming removed 3 bases at V and 0 bases at J, with 9 bases between. The CDR3 loop spans 15 amino acids. Looked up from germline, CDR1 is LNHDA and CDR2 is SQIVND (reference sequence). The CDR3: CASSMGSLAKNIQYF. DNA for the CDR3: TGTGCCAGTAGTATGGGTAGCCTAGCCAAAAACATTCAGTACTTC.

This chain's CDR3 is CASSFHRAGNTIYF. As DNA, the CDR3 is TGTGCCAGCAGCTTTCACAGGGCCGGAAACACCATATATTTT. This rearrangement joins TRBV5-8 to TRBJ1-3; D might be TRBD1 (6 bases). V lost 2 bases to trimming and J lost 4 bases, with 10 bases between them. CDR1 and CDR2 (germline): SGHTS, YDEGEE. This CDR3 is built from 14 residues.

The chain carries TRBV7-9 and TRBJ2-1; D possibly corresponds to TRBD2 (5 bases). The CDR3 is 15 amino acids. Germline V gene data show CDR1 as SEHNR and CDR2 as FQNEAQ (reference sequence). V lost 3 bases, J lost 0 bases, and 9 bases lay in between. CDR3 loop: CASSLIGSSYNEQFF. The CDR3 DNA sequence: TGTGCCAGCAGCTTGATTGGGAGCTCCTACAATGAGCAGTTCTTC. The whole variable domain, filled in from reference TRBV7-9 and TRBJ2-1, reads DTGVSQNPRHKITKRGQNVTFRCDPISEHNRLYWYRQTLGQGPEFLTYFQNEAQLEKSRLLSDRFSAERPKGSFSTLEIQRTEQGDSAMYLCASSLIGSSYNEQFFGPGTRLTVL.

This chain joins TRBV7-2 and TRBJ1-6; TRBD1 aligns across 9 bases. The CDR3 contains 16 residues. The J segment lost 5 bases and the V segment lost 3 bases, leaving 5 bases of the junction unmatched. The germline CDR1 and CDR2 sequences are SGHTA and FQGNSA. CDR3 amino acids: CASSFGTGTHNSPLHF. CDR3 DNA sequence: TGTGCCAGCAGCTTCGGGACAGGGACCCATAATTCACCCCTCCACTTT.

The rearrangement links TRBV5-1 to TRBJ2-1, with no clear D. The CDR3 is 11 amino acids. Trimming pared 3 bases from V and 6 bases from J, leaving 4 bases between. Germline V gives CDR1 SGHRS, CDR2 YFSETQ. This chain's CDR3 is CASSSSNEQFF. The CDR3 DNA reads as TGCGCCAGCAGCTCCAGCAATGAGCAGTTCTTC.

The V call is TRBV24-1, the J call TRBJ2-2; perhaps TRBD2 as D (6 bases). Trimming stripped 3 bases from V and 5 bases from J, with 6 bases between. The CDR3 runs to 13 residues. CDR1 is KGHDR, CDR2 SFDVKD, per germline. The CDR3 protein is CATSDSGTGELFF. As DNA, the CDR3 is TGTGCCACCAGTGATAGCGGGACCGGGGAGCTGTTTTTT.

This clone was observed a few times. V and J are TRBV7-6 and TRBJ2-7; 10 bases line up with TRBD2. Trimming cost V 0 bases and J 6 bases; bases outside gene matches: 14. Germline loops: CDR1 SGHVS, CDR2 FNYEAQ. CDR3 length equals 18 residues. CDR3 nucleotides: TGTGCCAGCAGCTTAGCGGTGGGGGCTAGCGGGAGAGCTGTCGAGCAGTACTTC. Amino acids: CASSLAVGASGRAVEQYF.

The chain links TRBV6-5 to TRBJ2-1; 9 nucleotides agree with TRBD2. CDR1 and CDR2 (germline): MNHEY, SVGAGI. V lost 4 bases, J lost 2 bases, and 3 bases stayed unmatched. The CDR3 runs 15 residues. The CDR3 loop reads CASSSIAGAYNEQFF. The CDR3 nucleotides are TGTGCCAGCAGTTCGATAGCGGGGGCCTACAATGAGCAGTTCTTC.

There are a few counts of this clone. V usage is TRBV5-1 and J usage is TRBJ1-2; 7 bases are shared with TRBD1. In germline, CDR1 is SGHRS, CDR2 YFSETQ. This CDR3 has 14 amino acids. V trimming: 4 bases; J trimming: 8 bases; junction bases outside the gene matches: 11. The CDR3 nucleotides read TGCGCCAGCAGCCCTTCGACAGGGTCCGACGGCTACACCTTC. The encoded protein is CASSPSTGSDGYTF.

V and J are TRBV6-4 and TRBJ2-2, with 10 bases aligning to TRBD1. CDR3 size: 16 residues. V was pared by 7 bases and J by 2 bases, with 7 bases of the junction left unmatched. The V gene's germline CDR1 is MRHNA and CDR2 SNTAGT. The CDR3 loop reads CASNGQGETNTGELFF. The CDR3 DNA is TGTGCCAGCAATGGACAGGGGGAGACCAACACCGGGGAGCTGTTTTTT.

The J gene is TRBJ2-7, the V gene TRBV7-6; maybe TRBD1 (5 bases). Trimming left V 7 bases short and J 3 bases short, with 16 bases between. Per germline, CDR1 SGHVS and CDR2 FNYEAQ. There are 14 residues in the CDR3. CDR3 in DNA: TGTGCCAGCACCAACTCAGGGTCCGGCTACGAGCAGTACTTC. It yields the protein CASTNSGSGYEQYF.

The chain employs TRBV27 and TRBJ1-2; weak D call: TRBD1 (5 bases). Germline V lookup: CDR1 MNHEY, CDR2 SMNVEV (reference sequence). Trimming left V 8 bases short and J 1 base short, with 11 bases between. This CDR3 is 13 amino acids long. For the CDR3, the DNA is TGTGCCAGCCACCGGGGGTATAACTATGGCTACACCTTC. Encoded protein: CASHRGYNYGYTF.

This clone was observed once. The V gene is TRBV19, the J gene TRBJ1-2; 7 bases agree with TRBD1. With V trimmed by 9 bases and J by 5 bases, 12 bases remained unmatched. CDR3 length: 14 residues. Germline V gene sequence: CDR1 LNHDA, CDR2 SQIVND (reference sequence). The CDR3 reads CASEPGQQPYGYTF. The CDR3 nucleotides read TGTGCCAGCGAGCCGGGACAGCAGCCTTATGGCTACACCTTC.